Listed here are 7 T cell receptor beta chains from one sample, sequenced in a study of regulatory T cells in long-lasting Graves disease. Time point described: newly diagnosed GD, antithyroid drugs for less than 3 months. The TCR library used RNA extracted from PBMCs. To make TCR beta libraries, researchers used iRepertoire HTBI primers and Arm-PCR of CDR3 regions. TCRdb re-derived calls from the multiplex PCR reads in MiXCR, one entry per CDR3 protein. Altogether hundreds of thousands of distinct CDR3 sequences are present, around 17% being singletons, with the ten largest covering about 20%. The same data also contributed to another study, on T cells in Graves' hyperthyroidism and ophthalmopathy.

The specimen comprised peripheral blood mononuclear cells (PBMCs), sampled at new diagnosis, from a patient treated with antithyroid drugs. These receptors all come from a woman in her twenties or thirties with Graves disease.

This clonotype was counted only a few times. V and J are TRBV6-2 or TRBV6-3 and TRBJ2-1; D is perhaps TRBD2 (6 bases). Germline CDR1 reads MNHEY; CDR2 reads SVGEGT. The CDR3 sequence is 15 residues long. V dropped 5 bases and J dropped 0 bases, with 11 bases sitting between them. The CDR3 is CASSRDFPSYNEQFF. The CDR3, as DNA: TGTGCCAGCAGTCGGGACTTCCCCTCCTACAATGAGCAGTTCTTC.

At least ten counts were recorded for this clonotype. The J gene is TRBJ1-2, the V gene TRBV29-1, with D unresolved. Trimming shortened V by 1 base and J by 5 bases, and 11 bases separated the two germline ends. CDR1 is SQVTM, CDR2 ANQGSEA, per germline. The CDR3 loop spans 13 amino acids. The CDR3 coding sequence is TGCAGCGTTGAAGCGGCAGGAAAATATGGCTACACCTTC. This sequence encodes CSVEAAGKYGYTF.

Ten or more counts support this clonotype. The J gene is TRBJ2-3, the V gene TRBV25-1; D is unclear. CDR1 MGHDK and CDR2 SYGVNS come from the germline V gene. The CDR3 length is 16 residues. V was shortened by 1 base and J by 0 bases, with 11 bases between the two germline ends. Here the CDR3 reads CASSESVRTSTDTQYF. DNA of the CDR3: TGTGCCAGCAGTGAATCGGTCAGAACTAGCACAGATACGCAGTATTTT.

The CDR3 nucleotides read TGTGCCAGTAGTATAGACAGAGAGCAGTACTTC. Its translation is CASSIDREQYF. V gene TRBV19 combines with J gene TRBJ2-7; the D is unclear. Trimming pared 0 bases from V and 7 bases from J, leaving 4 bases between. The V gene's germline CDR1 is LNHDA and CDR2 SQIVND (reference sequence). This CDR3 spans 11 amino acids.

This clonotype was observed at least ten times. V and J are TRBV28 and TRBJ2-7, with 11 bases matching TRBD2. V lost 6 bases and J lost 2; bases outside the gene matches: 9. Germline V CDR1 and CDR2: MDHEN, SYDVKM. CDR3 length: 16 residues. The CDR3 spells CASSPVGTSGTYEQYF. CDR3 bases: TGTGCCAGCAGCCCCGTCGGGACTAGCGGAACCTACGAGCAGTACTTC.

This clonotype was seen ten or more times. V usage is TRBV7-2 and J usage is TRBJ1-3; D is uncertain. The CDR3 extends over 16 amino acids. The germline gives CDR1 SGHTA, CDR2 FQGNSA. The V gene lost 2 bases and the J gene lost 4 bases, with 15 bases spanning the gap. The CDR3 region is CASSLTKDRSGNTIYF. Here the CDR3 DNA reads TGTGCCAGCAGCTTAACTAAGGACCGCTCAGGAAACACCATATATTTT.

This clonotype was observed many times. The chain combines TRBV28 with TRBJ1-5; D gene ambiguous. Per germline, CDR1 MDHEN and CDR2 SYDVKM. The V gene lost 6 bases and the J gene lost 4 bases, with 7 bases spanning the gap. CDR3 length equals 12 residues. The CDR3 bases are TGTGCCAGCAGGCGGCTGAATCAGCCCCAGCATTTT. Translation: CASRRLNQPQHF.